This T cell receptor (beta chain) was identified during a study of glioma-infiltrating T cells after dendritic cell vaccination listed by TCRdb under 2016. With respect to the entire study: Of the 15 or so glioblastoma patients in the cohort, all drawn from Phase I and II dendritic cell vaccination trials, 9 were newly diagnosed and 6 had recurrent disease. In glioblastoma patients vaccinated with dendritic cells, deep sequencing of TCR beta CDR3 regions served to measure the amount of tumor-infiltrating lymphocytes and to compare repertoires between tumor and blood. The vaccine was prepared from monocyte-derived dendritic cells that were cultured for more than six days with IL-4 and GM-CSF and then pulsed overnight with autologous tumor lysate. Each patient was given three intradermal dendritic cell vaccine injections, spaced two weeks apart, in the arm below the axilla. Autologous tumor lysate-pulsed dendritic cell vaccination was administered to the patients between 2003 and 2012. TCR sequencing metrics, including TIL content and tumor-blood repertoire overlap, were correlated with survival after dendritic cell vaccination. The paper's findings and limits, for the study overall: The cohort was small and heterogeneous, only a few patients had full blood and tumor sets, and even fewer had initial-recurrent tumor pairs. The response model built on TCR overlap across three groups was characterized as speculative, with prospective validation still needed. Longer time to progression and overall survival after dendritic cell vaccination were predicted by higher estimated pretreatment TIL content. No direct relationship between TCR clonality and survival was found, suggesting that a diverse polyclonal response may matter.

CDR1 and CDR2, looked up from the germline V gene, are SGHVS and FQNEAQ. There are 15 amino acids in the CDR3, from cysteine to phenylalanine inclusive. CDR3 DNA only is kept here, 45 bases in frame from base 1. Between the V and J ends, shortened by 6 bases and 2 bases respectively, the junction contains 16 bases. This sample's time point label indicates: after dendritic cell vaccination, including at tumor progression/relapse. To be selected, patients needed enough residual fresh-frozen tumor tissue and more than two years of available survival data. Molecular status otherwise varied across the glioblastoma patients, but none of them carried an isocitrate dehydrogenase mutation. PBMC collection took place before vaccination, two weeks after the third vaccination, and at tumor progression if progression occurred. The Qiagen DNeasy Blood extraction Kit was used to extract genomic DNA. Turning to this clone: Its antigen is currently not known. No quality values exist for individual bases; no much larger clone is one base distant.

The immunoSEQ assay amplified TCRB CDR3 regions from about 2 micrograms of genomic DNA, or from all available DNA when less than that amount was available. For multiplex PCR, 60 forward primers for TCR V beta segments and 13 reverse primers for J beta segments were used. To estimate the number of reads per starting template, synthetic control templates were added to each sample at limiting dilution. The Illumina HiSeq System generated 87 bp sequencing reads. Regarding the original processing steps: PCR and sequencing errors were removed by merging closely related sequences with a nearest neighbor algorithm. TCR overlap was measured as the percentage of unique tumor TCR beta sequences that were also present in the peripheral blood of the same patient. TCRdb's version of the immuneACCESS table is confined to in-frame rearrangements and falls short of the full clone set. An unresolved V gene accounts for under half of the shortfall where checked; the remainder is of unknown origin. D and trimming come from the DNA, and the V and J calls and clone size come from that table. The sample table shows 20,000 to 30,000 clones, and around 92% are seen once. The ten largest make up less than 3% of the sample.

This clonotype was sampled from a human donor with glioblastoma. The chain employs TRBV7-8 and TRBJ2-5; the D region possibly corresponds to TRBD1 (6 bases align). Sample: blood, taken after dendritic cell vaccination. The DNA reads TGTGCCAGCAGGTCACTACAGGGTGTACAAGAGACCCAGTACTTC. Its amino acids are CASRSLQGVQETQYF.